The 21 T cell receptor beta chains listed next were all sequenced from one sample in a study of T cells after yellow fever vaccination. TCRdb used MiXCR to reprocess the 5' RACE reads, holding one entry per CDR3 protein. This table has some 350,000 distinct CDR3 sequences, more than 8.5% appearing once. Sequencing used PBMCs, obtained on the day of the first yellow fever vaccination. Every receptor here comes from a man between 18 and 35 years old who received the YFV17D yellow fever vaccine.

This clonotype was observed a few times. The chain employs TRBV21-1 and TRBJ2-3; the table gives TRBD2 as D, unverified against the DNA. TRBV21-1 is a pseudogene locus. This CDR3 comprises 16 residues. The chain's CDR3 is CASSKERSTAQRTQYF. The CDR3 DNA follows: TGTGCCAGCAGCAAAGAACGGAGCACTGCACAGCGGACGCAGTATTTT.

This clonotype was seen repeatedly, ten times or more. The chain uses TRBV27 and TRBJ2-5; TRBD1 matches 7 bases. Germline V gene sequence: CDR1 MNHEY, CDR2 SMNVEV (reference sequence). The junction had 11 bases not matched to a gene; V was cut back by 6 bases and J by 4 bases. This CDR3 contains 15 residues. The CDR3 sequence is CASSRGSRGPETQYF. The CDR3 coding sequence is TGTGCCAGCAGCAGGGGGTCCCGAGGACCAGAGACCCAGTACTTC.

In its sample, this clonotype was seen a few times. V is TRBV5-1 and J is TRBJ2-2; 10 bases are shared with TRBD1. Looked up from germline, CDR1 is SGHRS and CDR2 is YFSETQ. The ends lost 1 base at V and 5 bases at J; junction bases unmatched: 11. The CDR3 covers 18 residues. The DNA of the CDR3 is TGCGCCAGCAGCTTGTTACCGGCCGGGACAGGGGTGACCGGGGAGCTGTTTTTT. Its protein product is CASSLLPAGTGVTGELFF.

This chain connects TRBV6-4 to TRBJ2-1; the D gene is possibly TRBD2 (6 bases). V shed 1 base and J shed 7 bases, with 8 bases lying between them. The CDR3 sequence is 13 residues long. The germline CDR1 and CDR2 sequences are MRHNA and SNTAGT. CDR3 sequence reads: CASSDYGGNEQFF. The CDR3 coding sequence is TGTGCCAGCAGTGACTATGGAGGGAATGAGCAGTTCTTC.

The chain carries TRBV19 and TRBJ1-4, with D perhaps matching TRBD1 (6 bases). Per germline, CDR1 LNHDA and CDR2 SQIVND (reference sequence). V shed 10 bases and J shed 5 bases, with 14 bases lying between them. The CDR3 totals 13 residues. The DNA of the CDR3 is TGTGCCACTTCCGACAGGTTGAATGAAAAACTGTTTTTT. Protein: CATSDRLNEKLFF. Variable domain in full (rest from reference TRBV19 and TRBJ1-4): DGGITQSPKYLFRKEGQNVTLSCEQNLNHDAMYWYRQDPGQGLRLIYYSQIVNDFQKGDIAEGYSVSREKKESFPLTVTSAQKNPTAFYLCATSDRLNEKLFFGSGTQLSVL.

A few counts support this clonotype. The chain combines TRBV4-2 with TRBJ1-6, with 7 nucleotides matching TRBD1. The V and J ends lost 0 bases and 7 bases, in that order; junction bases with no gene match: 12. Germline V gene sequence: CDR1 LGHNA, CDR2 YNFKEQ. The CDR3 length is 18 residues. CDR3 in amino acids: CASSQDPQRTGGNSPLHF. For the CDR3, the DNA is TGTGCCAGCAGCCAAGATCCTCAACGGACAGGTGGAAATTCACCCCTCCACTTT.

CDR3 DNA: TGTGCCAGCAGGAAAGGGGATTTACTCTATCAGCCCCAGCATTTT. It codes for CASRKGDLLYQPQHF. The chain is built from TRBV28 and TRBJ1-5; TRBD1 is a possible D gene (5 bases). Germline V gives CDR1 MDHEN, CDR2 SYDVKM. The V gene lost 6 bases and the J gene lost 5 bases, with 17 bases spanning the gap. CDR3 length equals 15 residues.

V gene TRBV27 combines with J gene TRBJ2-7; D uncertain. V was pared by 6 bases and J by 5 bases, with 23 bases between. The CDR3 covers 16 residues. The V gene's germline CDR1 is MNHEY and CDR2 SMNVEV (reference sequence). This CDR3 reads CASSPPGAPSSDEQYV. The CDR3, as DNA: TGTGCCAGCAGCCCCCCGGGCGCGCCATCCTCTGACGAGCAGTACGTC.

This rearrangement joins TRBV7-7 to TRBJ2-3; no clear D. Germline loops: CDR1 SSHAT, CDR2 FNYEAQ (reference sequence). CDR3 size: 14 residues. V lost 4 bases to trimming and J lost 2 bases, with 10 bases between them. The CDR3 nucleotides are TGTGCCAGCAGCTCTCTATCAAACACAGATACGCAGTATTTT. The encoded protein is CASSSLSNTDTQYF.

This clonotype has more than one count but fewer than ten. The rearrangement joins TRBV19 to TRBJ2-2; D is perhaps TRBD1 or TRBD2 (5 bases each). The CDR3 extends over 17 amino acids. Trimming left V 4 bases short and J 5 bases short, with 20 bases between. Per germline, CDR1 LNHDA and CDR2 SQIVND (reference sequence). CDR3 residues: CASSTARDGPATGELFF. CDR3 nucleotide sequence: TGTGCCAGTAGTACCGCCCGGGACGGACCCGCGACCGGGGAGCTGTTTTTT. The full variable domain, completed using reference TRBV19 and TRBJ2-2, is DGGITQSPKYLFRKEGQNVTLSCEQNLNHDAMYWYRQDPGQGLRLIYYSQIVNDFQKGDIAEGYSVSREKKESFPLTVTSAQKNPTAFYLCASSTARDGPATGELFFGEGSRLTVL.

This clonotype showed up many times. The CDR3 DNA is TGTGCCAGCAGCTACACCAAACAAGAGACCCAGTACTTC. This sequence encodes CASSYTKQETQYF. This chain links TRBV7-8 with TRBJ2-5; D remains ambiguous. There are 13 residues in the CDR3. The V and J ends lost 4 bases and 2 bases respectively, with 8 bases between them. The germline gives CDR1 SGHVS, CDR2 FQNEAQ.

The table lists this clonotype with a few counts. V is TRBV30 and J is TRBJ2-1; a possible D gene is TRBD1 (6 bases). CDR1 GTSNPN and CDR2 SVGIG come from the germline V gene (reference sequence). This CDR3 contains 15 residues. Trimming left V 0 bases short and J 5 bases short, with 14 bases between. The CDR3 nucleotides are TGTGCCTGGAGTGTACATGGGGACATCAACAATGAGCAGTTCTTC. Encoded protein: CAWSVHGDINNEQFF.

This clonotype appeared many times. The chain recombines TRBV20-1 with TRBJ1-2; possibly TRBD1 for D (6 bases). This CDR3 is built from 13 residues. V gave up 3 bases and J gave up 6 bases, with 14 bases separating them. CDR1 DFQATT and CDR2 SNEGSKA come from the germline V gene (reference sequence). Here the CDR3 reads CSASIHRVNGYTF. DNA of the CDR3: TGCAGTGCTAGTATCCACAGGGTGAATGGCTACACCTTC.

This clonotype was picked up a small number of times. The CDR3 coding sequence is TGCAGTGCTAGCCAGTGGAACACTGAAGCTTTCTTT. Protein sequence: CSASQWNTEAFF. The chain joins TRBV20-1 to TRBJ1-1; no clear D gene. V lost 3 bases to trimming and J lost 1 base, with 6 bases between them. The CDR3 totals 12 residues. The germline V gene has CDR1 DFQATT and CDR2 SNEGSKA (reference sequence).

Only a few counts were recorded for this clonotype. The rearrangement uses TRBV12-3 or TRBV12-4 and TRBJ1-1, with a tentative D call TRBD1 (5 bases). CDR3 length: 13 amino acids. The V end lost 0 bases, the J end lost 9 bases, and 11 bases lay between the germline ends. The chain's CDR3 is CASSLAQGEKAFF. CDR3 DNA: TGTGCCAGCAGTTTAGCGCAGGGAGAAAAAGCTTTCTTT.

This sequence joins TRBV7-9 and TRBJ1-2; 7 bases match TRBD1. V gave up 7 bases and J gave up 4 bases; unmatched junction bases: 12. This CDR3 is 15 amino acids long. From germline, CDR1 is SEHNR and CDR2 FQNEAQ (reference sequence). The CDR3 DNA reads TGTGCCAGCACACCGACAGGGTTACGGGTCTATGGCTACACCTTC. Residues: CASTPTGLRVYGYTF.

The V and J genes are TRBV30 and TRBJ1-1; D unresolved. Germline CDR1 GTSNPN, CDR2 SVGIG (reference sequence). Trimming pared 3 bases from V and 4 bases from J, leaving 12 bases between. This CDR3 has 13 amino acids. CDR3 DNA sequence: TGTGCCTGGAGCCCGGGATCAAGCACTGAAGCTTTCTTT. Protein sequence: CAWSPGSSTEAFF.

This clonotype was counted a few times. V gene TRBV3-1 combines with J gene TRBJ1-6; no reliable D call. Deletions cut 7 bases from V and 8 bases from J, with 9 bases between. Per germline, CDR1 LGHDT and CDR2 YNNKEL (reference sequence). The CDR3 is made up of 12 amino acids. Written as DNA, the CDR3 is TGTGCCAGCAACCAGGTAGATTCACCCCTCCACTTT. This encodes CASNQVDSPLHF.

The table lists this clonotype with a few counts. The chain employs TRBV7-2 and TRBJ2-1; the D is unclear. V lost 5 bases and J 8 bases, leaving 10 bases between the germline ends. The CDR3 is 12 amino acids. Germline lookup yields CDR1 SGHTA and CDR2 FQGNSA. CDR3 protein: CASSQSGYEQFF. Written as DNA, the CDR3 is TGTGCCAGCAGCCAGTCGGGTTATGAGCAGTTCTTC.

This clonotype was picked up a small number of times. The DNA for the CDR3 is TGTGCCAGCAGTTGGGGGGACCACTACGAGCAGTACGTC. It codes for CASSWGDHYEQYV. V is TRBV12-3 or TRBV12-4 and J is TRBJ2-7, with a weak D call TRBD2 (6 bases). The germline V and J ends were trimmed by 4 bases and 3 bases, with 10 bases remaining between them. CDR3 length equals 13 residues.

This clonotype occurred a few times. The chain recombines TRBV7-9 with TRBJ2-3, with D perhaps TRBD1 (6 bases). V was cut by 1 base and J by 3 bases, with 11 bases left in between. CDR3 length: 15 amino acids. Germline CDR1 and CDR2: SEHNR and FQNEAQ (reference sequence). The CDR3 DNA reads TGTGCCAGCAGCTTAGGTCCAGGGGAGACAGATACGCAGTATTTT. It codes for CASSLGPGETDTQYF.